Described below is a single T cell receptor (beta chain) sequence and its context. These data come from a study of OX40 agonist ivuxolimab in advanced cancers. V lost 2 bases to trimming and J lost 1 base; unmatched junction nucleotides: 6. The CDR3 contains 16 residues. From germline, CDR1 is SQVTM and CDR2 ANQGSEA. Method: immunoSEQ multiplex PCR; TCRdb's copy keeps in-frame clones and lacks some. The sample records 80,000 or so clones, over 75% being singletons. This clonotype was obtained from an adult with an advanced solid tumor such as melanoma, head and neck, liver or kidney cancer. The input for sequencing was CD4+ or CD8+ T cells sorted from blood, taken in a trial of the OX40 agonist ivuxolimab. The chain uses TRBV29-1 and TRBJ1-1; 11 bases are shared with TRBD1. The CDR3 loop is CSVEPRDRGRNTEAFF. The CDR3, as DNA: TGCAGCGTTGAACCCCGGGACAGGGGGAGGAACACTGAAGCTTTCTTT.